These 15 T cell receptor beta chains share one sample of origin, sequenced in a study of CD8+CD57+ T cells in acquired aplastic anemia. According to the study, genomic DNA was the template for TCR beta VDJ and CDR3 profiling. TCRdb re-called the reads through MiXCR, storing one row per CDR3 protein. This sample has 200,000 to 300,000 distinct CDR3 sequences; around 82% occur once, and the top ten carry roughly 42%. It was patients with CD8+CD57+ cell expansion by flow cytometry who were chosen for sequencing. Input material: sorted CD4+, CD8+, or CD8+CD57+ T cells (not recorded which) from PBMCs. The receptors originated from a human donor with aplastic anemia.

This clonotype was counted a few times. The chain has TRBV19 and TRBJ2-3; D tentatively fits TRBD1 or TRBD2 (5 bases each). V was cut by 2 bases and J by 0 bases, with 12 bases left in between. The CDR3 is 16 residues long. Per germline, CDR1 LNHDA and CDR2 SQIVND (reference sequence). CDR3 nucleotide sequence: TGTGCCAGTAGTATATCCGAGGGGTATAGCACAGATACGCAGTATTTT. Its protein is CASSISEGYSTDTQYF.

J is TRBJ2-1 and V is TRBV7-2; D perhaps matches TRBD2 (5 bases). Trimming cost V 3 bases and J 13 bases, with 13 bases left between them. CDR3 length: 12 residues. The germline V gene encodes CDR1 SGHTA and CDR2 FQGNSA. Here the CDR3 reads CASSLVSGLQFF. CDR3 DNA: TGTGCCAGCAGCTTGGTGAGCGGACTTCAGTTCTTC.

The chain carries TRBV7-9 and TRBJ1-2; a weak D match, TRBD1 (5 bases). Trimming removed 3 bases at V and 14 bases at J, with 25 bases between. Germline lookup yields CDR1 SEHNR and CDR2 FQNEAQ (reference sequence). The CDR3 extends over 15 amino acids. DNA of the CDR3: TGTGCCAGCAGCTTTCAAGGGAGCGGGGGGTGCGACGAGACCTTC. Amino acids: CASSFQGSGGCDETF.

About this clonotype: One end of the junction fails to match germline, which may point to a read error. The rearrangement links TRBV2 to TRBJ1-2; D perhaps matches TRBD1 (6 bases). The CDR3 consists of 15 residues. Germline lookup yields CDR1 SNHLY and CDR2 FYNNEI. CDR3 DNA sequence: TGTGCCAGCAGTTTGACAGGTACTGGCGAAGATACGCAGACTTTC. As protein: CASSLTGTGEDTQTF.

The rearrangement links TRBV7-8 to TRBJ2-7; perhaps TRBD2 as D (6 bases). Germline CDR1 reads SGHVS; CDR2 reads FQNEAQ. The CDR3 is 14 amino acids. Trimming left V 0 bases short and J 3 bases short, with 9 bases between. CDR3 region: CASSLAEGNYEQYF. The CDR3 DNA reads as TGTGCCAGCAGCTTAGCGGAGGGTAACTACGAGCAGTACTTC.

Turning to this clonotype: Lacking the conserved final phenylalanine or tryptophan, this CDR3 likely reflects a read error. The DNA is left out, because the CDR3 cannot be placed on it with certainty; the CDR3 is given as TCRdb lists it. CDR3: CASRGGLSTDTYL. This chain joins TRBV7-2 and TRBJ2-3; TRBD1, as called in the table, went unchecked against the DNA. Germline CDR1 and CDR2: SGHTA and FQGNSA. The CDR3 length equals 13 residues, ends included.

V is TRBV7-8 and J is TRBJ2-1, with D possibly matching TRBD2 (6 bases). Germline assignment: CDR1 SGHVS and CDR2 FQNEAQ. The CDR3 has 16 amino acids. Trimming stripped 0 bases from V and 8 bases from J, with 17 bases between. CDR3 sequence: CASSLAGGRGTHEQFF. The CDR3, as DNA: TGTGCCAGCAGCTTAGCGGGAGGCCGCGGTACGCATGAGCAGTTCTTC. The full variable domain, in which reference TRBV7-8 and TRBJ2-1 provide the parts outside the CDR3, is GAGVSQSPRYKVAKRGQDVALRCDPISGHVSLFWYQQALGQGPEFLTYFQNEAQLDKSGLPSDRFFAERPEGSVSTLKIQRTQQEDSAVYLCASSLAGGRGTHEQFFGPGTRLTVL.

This chain joins TRBV9 and TRBJ1-2; D gene unclear. The CDR3 spans 16 residues. V was cut by 2 bases and J by 5 bases, with 19 bases left in between. The germline V gene has CDR1 SGDLS and CDR2 YYNGEE. CDR3 in DNA: TGTGCCAGCAGCGTGGAGAGGAACGTTCAGGTATATGGCTACACCTTC. As protein: CASSVERNVQVYGYTF.

The J gene is TRBJ2-1, the V gene TRBV7-9, with 8 positions matching TRBD2. The ends lost 4 bases at V and 3 bases at J; junction bases unmatched: 8. This CDR3 has 16 amino acids. Germline V CDR1 and CDR2: SEHNR, FQNEAQ (reference sequence). CDR3: CASSSPKRGYYNEQFF. The CDR3 nucleotides are TGTGCCAGCAGCTCCCCGAAGCGGGGGTACTACAATGAGCAGTTCTTC.

This clonotype was detected once. The V call is TRBV7-3, the J call TRBJ2-7; 12 bases agree with TRBD2. Germline trimming cut 5 bases from V and 7 bases from J; bases unmatched to any gene: 9. CDR1 is SGHTA and CDR2 is FQGTGA in the germline V gene. This CDR3 has 15 residues. Here the CDR3 reads CASSPLAGGYNEQYV. CDR3 DNA sequence: TGTGCCAGCAGCCCCCTAGCGGGAGGGTACAATGAGCAGTACGTC.

The CDR3 region is CASSARDRALDFGYTF. In DNA form, the CDR3 reads TGTGCCAGCAGCGCACGGGACAGGGCGTTGGATTTTGGCTACACCTTC. V usage is TRBV9 and J usage is TRBJ1-2; TRBD1 aligns across 9 bases. Germline trimming cut 3 bases from V and 7 bases from J; bases unmatched to any gene: 13. The CDR3 spans 16 residues. Germline V CDR1 and CDR2: SGDLS, YYNGEE. Looking up the rest from reference TRBV9 and TRBJ1-2 gives the full variable domain: DSGVTQTPKHLITATGQRVTLRCSPRSGDLSVYWYQQSLDQGLQFLIQYYNGEERAKGNILERFSAQQFPDLHSELNLSSLELGDSALYFCASSARDRALDFGYTFGSGTRLTVV.

The V and J genes are TRBV12-3 or TRBV12-4 and TRBJ2-1, with unresolved D. CDR3 length equals 16 residues. The V and J ends lost 3 bases and 1 base respectively, with 13 bases between them. The CDR3: CASSFGDVGSYNEQFF. Written as DNA, the CDR3 is TGTGCCAGCAGTTTTGGGGATGTTGGATCCTACAATGAGCAGTTCTTC.

As concerns this clonotype: An end of the junction differs from the germline gene, which may be a read error. CDR3 DNA sequence: TGTGCCAGCAGTTCTGGCGGGGCTTGCGGAGAGACCCATTACTTC. Its translation: CASSSGGACGETHYF. The rearrangement uses TRBV7-8 and TRBJ2-5, with D possibly matching TRBD2 (6 bases). There are 15 residues in the CDR3. In germline, CDR1 is SGHVS, CDR2 FQNEAQ.

This CDR3 is CASSSAVGARQFF. CDR3 coding DNA: TGTGCCAGCAGCTCAGCCGTTGGGGCAAGACAGTTCTTC. The V call is TRBV7-6, the J call TRBJ2-1; tentatively, D is TRBD1 (5 bases). Germline CDR1 is SGHVS and CDR2 is FNYEAQ. The ends were cut back, 4 bases at V and 13 bases at J, with 17 bases in the middle. The length of the CDR3 is 13 residues. Full variable domain (outside the CDR3, taken from reference TRBV7-6 and TRBJ2-1): GAGVSQSPRYKVTKRGQDVALRCDPISGHVSLYWYRQALGQGPEFLTYFNYEAQQDKSGLPNDRFSAERPEGSISTLTIQRTEQRDSAMYRCASSSAVGARQFFGPGTRLTVL.

V and J are TRBV7-8 and TRBJ2-1; a weak D match, TRBD2 (5 bases). Trimming took 3 bases from V and 6 from J, leaving 18 bases between them. CDR3 length: 16 amino acids. Germline-derived CDR1 and CDR2 are SGHVS and FQNEAQ. CDR3 in amino acids: CASSFQRDGESNEQFF. CDR3 bases: TGTGCCAGCAGCTTTCAAAGAGACGGGGAGAGCAATGAGCAGTTCTTC.